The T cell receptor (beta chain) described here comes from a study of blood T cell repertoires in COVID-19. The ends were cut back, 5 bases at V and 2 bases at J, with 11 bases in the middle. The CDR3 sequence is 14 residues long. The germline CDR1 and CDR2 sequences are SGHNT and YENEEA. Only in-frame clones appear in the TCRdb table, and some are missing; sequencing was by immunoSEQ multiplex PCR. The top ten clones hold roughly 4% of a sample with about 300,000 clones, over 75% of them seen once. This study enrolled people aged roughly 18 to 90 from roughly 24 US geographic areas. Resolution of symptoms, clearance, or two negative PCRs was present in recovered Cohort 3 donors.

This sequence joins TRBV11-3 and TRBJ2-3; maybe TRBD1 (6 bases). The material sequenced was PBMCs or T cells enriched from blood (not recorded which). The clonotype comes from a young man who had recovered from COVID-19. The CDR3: CASSADSDTDTQYF. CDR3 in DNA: TGTGCCAGCAGCGCGGACAGTGACACAGATACGCAGTATTTT.